This TCR beta chain originates from a study of CD8 T cells in Susac syndrome. Study summary: At the time their blood was drawn, patients with Susac syndrome were either therapy-naive, on corticosteroids (with some of them also receiving intravenous immunoglobulin), or on intravenous immunoglobulin alone.

CD8+ and CD4+ T cells circulating in blood were sequenced for TCR beta. Negative isolation yielded CD8+ and CD4+ T cells; FACS enriched TEMRA cells. Germline V gene lookup returns CDR1 LGHDT and CDR2 YNNKEL (reference sequence). The V end lost 1 base, the J end lost 7 bases, and 20 bases lay between the germline ends. The CDR3 contains 18 residues. General study points: It was in TEMRA cells and active patients that Susac CD8+ clonal expansion peaked.

Remarks on this clonotype: No antigen is known for it.

Reverse transcription of roughly 0.5 to 1 ug RNA was carried out with random hexamers. TCRdb reprocessed the immunoSEQ multiplex PCR reads via MiXCR and lists one record per CDR3 protein. The sample yields about 120,000 distinct CDR3 sequences, just under 95% seen once. V usage is TRBV3-1 and J usage is TRBJ2-6; either TRBD1 or TRBD2 may fit D (5 bases each). Sequences were obtained from CD8+ T cells from PBMCs. This TCR was recovered from a human donor with Susac syndrome. CDR3 region: CASSQASRGPESANVLTF. Written as DNA, the CDR3 is TGTGCCAGCAGCCAAGCTTCTCGGGGACCTGAGTCAGCCAACGTCCTGACTTTC.